This TCR beta chain was obtained from a study of T cell responses to AZD1222 COVID-19 vaccine. Study-level points and caveats: Most donors were white British and more were female, and clonal diversity was possibly underestimated. Seropositive at baseline were only a handful of AZD1222 recipients.

Notes on this clone: Its cognate antigen is unknown.

Profiled with immunoSEQ multiplex PCR; TCRdb holds only in-frame clones, not every one. The sample includes about 160,000 clones, over 80% of them seen just once. V gave up 3 bases and J gave up 4 bases, with 6 bases separating them. The germline V gene encodes CDR1 SGHAT and CDR2 FQNNGV. The CDR3 totals 12 residues. This specimen consisted of peripheral blood, obtained 28 days after the second AZD1222 dose. The V and J genes are TRBV11-2 and TRBJ1-1; no clear D gene. This clonotype originated in an adult who received the AZD1222 COVID-19 vaccine. CDR3 nucleotide sequence: TGTGCCAGCAGCTTCCGGGGCACTGAAGCTTTCTTT. Encoded protein: CASSFRGTEAFF.